The 25 T cell receptor beta chains given below trace back to one sample, sequenced in a study of blood T cell repertoires in COVID-19. The data were produced by immunoSEQ multiplex PCR, yet TCRdb's version contains in-frame clones alone and is incomplete. The table includes about 140,000 clones, around 81% detected once. The sample comprised peripheral blood. These receptors were collected from a human donor in a cohort sampled during active COVID-19.

The rearrangement uses TRBV28 and TRBJ2-7; perhaps TRBD1 as D (6 bases). Germline CDR1 and CDR2: MDHEN and SYDVKM. This CDR3 region has 17 residues. V was cut by 4 bases and J by 2 bases, with 21 bases left in between. CDR3 region: CASSSITYRVLAYEQYF. In DNA form, the CDR3 reads TGTGCCAGCAGTTCAATAACCTACAGGGTACTGGCCTACGAGCAGTACTTC. Full variable domain (remainder filled in from reference TRBV28 and TRBJ2-7): DVKVTQSSRYLVKRTGEKVFLECVQDMDHENMFWYRQDPGLGLRLIYFSYDVKMKEKGDIPEGYSVSREKKERFSLILESASTNQTSMYLCASSSITYRVLAYEQYFGPGTRLTVT.

The genes are TRBV29-1 and TRBJ2-5, with 10 bases aligning to TRBD2. The CDR3 totals 17 residues. Germline CDR1 reads SQVTM; CDR2 reads ANQGSEA. The V and J ends lost 4 bases and 5 bases, in that order; junction bases with no gene match: 16. In DNA, the CDR3 is TGCAGCGTTGTAGGAGAGTTGCAAGCGGGAGGGCATGAGACCCAGTACTTC. Residues: CSVVGELQAGGHETQYF.

The chain recombines TRBV18 with TRBJ2-3; TRBD2 might be the D (8 bases). Germline V gene lookup returns CDR1 KGHSH and CDR2 LQKENI. The CDR3 is 19 residues long. V was pared by 2 bases and J by 4 bases, with 25 bases between. CDR3 in DNA: TGTGCCAGCTCACCAAAAGGGGGCCTAGCGGGCCGACTGGCAGATACGCAGTATTTT. This encodes CASSPKGGLAGRLADTQYF.

The chain joins TRBV7-2 to TRBJ2-3, with 7 bases fitting TRBD1. The CDR3 contains 16 residues. Germline trimming cut 6 bases from V and 0 bases from J; bases unmatched to any gene: 9. Germline V gene data show CDR1 as SGHTA and CDR2 as FQGNSA. Written as DNA, the CDR3 is TGTGCCAGCAGGGGACAGAACCCATTTAGCACAGATACGCAGTATTTT. Translating gives CASRGQNPFSTDTQYF.

This chain joins TRBV7-9 and TRBJ1-6; tentative D call: TRBD1 (5 bases). V lost 1 base, J lost 7 bases, and 11 bases lay in between. Germline V gene sequence: CDR1 SEHNR, CDR2 FQNEAQ (reference sequence). The CDR3 covers 15 residues. The CDR3 loop is CASSLEGVRNSPLHF. For the CDR3, the DNA is TGTGCCAGCAGCTTAGAAGGGGTGCGCAATTCACCCCTCCACTTT.

This chain uses TRBV7-9 with TRBJ1-2; tentative D call: TRBD1 (5 bases). The CDR3 runs 13 residues. Germline CDR1 is SEHNR and CDR2 is FQNEAQ (reference sequence). With 5 bases removed from V and 10 bases from J, the gap between germline ends came to 17 bases. CDR3 residues: CASSTQTVLDYTF. CDR3 DNA sequence: TGTGCCAGCAGCACCCAGACAGTCTTGGACTACACCTTC.

The chain recombines TRBV15 with TRBJ1-2, with 7 nucleotides matching TRBD1. CDR1 LNHNV and CDR2 YYDKDF come from the germline V gene (reference sequence). The ends lost 0 bases at V and 6 bases at J; junction bases unmatched: 10. CDR3 length: 16 amino acids. The CDR3, as DNA: TGTGCCACCAGCAGAGATCGAACAGGGGTCCCGGATGGCTACACCTTC. This codes for CATSRDRTGVPDGYTF.

Of note for this clone: Germline and junction disagree at one end, which may indicate a read error. V gene TRBV5-1 combines with J gene TRBJ2-1; 13 nucleotides align to TRBD2. Germline CDR1 SGHRS, CDR2 YFSETQ. This CDR3 has 14 amino acids. CDR3 amino acids: CASSLDSTSGRAVF. The CDR3 DNA is TGCGCCAGCAGCTTGGATTCAACTAGCGGGAGGGCCGTCTTC.

V is TRBV4-1 and J is TRBJ2-3; 13 nucleotides line up with TRBD2. The ends lost 2 bases at V and 2 bases at J; junction bases unmatched: 10. CDR3 length: 19 residues. CDR1 is MGHRA, CDR2 YSYEKL, per germline. CDR3 in DNA: TGCGCCAGCAGCCAAACCAGACTAGCGGGAGGACTACTCACAGATACGCAGTATTTT. Encoded protein: CASSQTRLAGGLLTDTQYF.

The chain links TRBV6-8 to TRBJ2-5; the D gene is possibly TRBD2 (5 bases). V lost 8 bases, J lost 5 bases, and 24 bases lay in between. The CDR3 is 16 amino acids. Germline V lookup: CDR1 MNHGY, CDR2 SAAAGT. In DNA, the CDR3 is TGTGCCAGCGAACACATTCCACATTGGGAGAGGGAGACCCAGTACTTC. It yields the protein CASEHIPHWERETQYF.

The J gene is TRBJ2-6, the V gene TRBV4-1; 7 bases match TRBD2. The CDR3 runs to 17 residues. Losses at the gene ends were 1 base for V and 0 bases for J; bases not matched to a gene: 3. CDR1 is MGHRA, CDR2 YSYEKL, per germline. Here the CDR3 reads CASSQGLAVSGANVLTF. CDR3 DNA sequence: TGCGCCAGCAGCCAAGGGCTAGCGGTCTCTGGGGCCAACGTCCTGACTTTC.

There are a few counts of this clone. The J gene is TRBJ2-3, the V gene TRBV2; maybe TRBD2 (5 bases). The CDR3 totals 14 residues. The ends were cut back, 7 bases at V and 4 bases at J, with 15 bases in the middle. The germline CDR1 and CDR2 sequences are SNHLY and FYNNEI. DNA of the CDR3: TGTGCCAGCAAAGGATCAGCGGTCGCAGATACGCAGTATTTT. This translates into CASKGSAVADTQYF.

The DNA for the CDR3 is TGTGCCAGCAGCTTAGCGTCGGGGTTCTACAATGAGCAGTTCTTC. Protein product: CASSLASGFYNEQFF. The chain links TRBV7-7 to TRBJ2-1, with a weak D call TRBD2 (5 bases). The V gene's germline CDR1 is SSHAT and CDR2 FNYEAQ (reference sequence). This CDR3 is built from 15 residues. V was shortened by 0 bases and J by 3 bases, with 9 bases between the two germline ends.

This clone was picked up one time. The genes are TRBV28 and TRBJ2-4, with TRBD2 matching over 10 bases. There are 14 residues in the CDR3. Germline loops: CDR1 MDHEN, CDR2 SYDVKM. The J segment lost 9 bases and the V segment lost 6 bases, leaving 8 bases of the junction unmatched. CDR3 coding DNA: TGTGCCAGCAGAGGTAGCGGGAGGCATTTCATTCAGTACTTC. Protein product: CASRGSGRHFIQYF.

The chain couples TRBV21-1 to TRBJ2-7; the table's TRBD2 call for D was not verified on the DNA. TRBV21-1 is deemed a pseudogene. This CDR3 has 16 amino acids. This CDR3 is CASSKLWRMIIYEQYF. As DNA, the CDR3 is TGTGCCAGCAGCAAATTATGGAGGATGATCATCTACGAGCAGTACTTC.

The rearrangement links TRBV28 to TRBJ2-7; D is perhaps TRBD2 (5 bases). Germline CDR1 and CDR2: MDHEN and SYDVKM. The germline V and J ends were trimmed by 2 bases and 10 bases, with 15 bases remaining between them. The CDR3 is made up of 13 amino acids. Written as DNA, the CDR3 is TGTGCCAGCAGTTTAGAAGCGGAGCGAAACCAGTACTTC. Protein product: CASSLEAERNQYF.

This clone was recorded a few times. This rearrangement joins TRBV27 to TRBJ2-3, with 8 bases matching TRBD2. The germline gives CDR1 MNHEY, CDR2 SMNVEV (reference sequence). Unmatched junction bases numbered 5, after V lost 0 bases and J lost 3 bases. This CDR3 comprises 16 residues. The CDR3 nucleotides read TGTGCCAGCAGTTTATCGGGCGGGAGGAGGACAGATACGCAGTATTTT. It translates to CASSLSGGRRTDTQYF.

The rearrangement links TRBV28 to TRBJ1-1; TRBD1 is a possible D gene (6 bases). Trimming removed 6 bases from V and 4 bases from J, with 15 bases in between. This CDR3 is built from 14 residues. Looked up from germline, CDR1 is MDHEN and CDR2 is SYDVKM. The DNA of the CDR3 is TGTGCCAGCAGGTACGAGGGGGTGCTCACTGAAGCTTTCTTT. It codes for CASRYEGVLTEAFF. The full variable domain, its missing parts supplied by reference TRBV28 and TRBJ1-1, is DVKVTQSSRYLVKRTGEKVFLECVQDMDHENMFWYRQDPGLGLRLIYFSYDVKMKEKGDIPEGYSVSREKKERFSLILESASTNQTSMYLCASRYEGVLTEAFFGQGTRLTVV.

The CDR3 coding sequence is TGTGCCAGCACCGAAGGTAGCGGGTTCTACAATGAGCAGTTCTTC. Amino acid sequence: CASTEGSGFYNEQFF. The J gene is TRBJ2-1, the V gene TRBV9; 7 bases are a match to TRBD2. The CDR3 runs 15 residues. The junction had 9 bases not matched to a gene; V was cut back by 6 bases and J by 3 bases. CDR1 is SGDLS and CDR2 is YYNGEE in the germline V gene.

The chain couples TRBV4-3 to TRBJ2-1; perhaps TRBD2 as D (6 bases). Looked up from germline, CDR1 is LGHNA and CDR2 is YSLEER. The CDR3 length is 16 residues. V was clipped by 3 bases and J by 0 bases, with 12 bases between them. CDR3 region: CASSQVSGSSYNEQFF. CDR3 DNA: TGCGCCAGCAGCCAGGTTAGCGGTAGCTCCTACAATGAGCAGTTCTTC.

The rearrangement uses TRBV2 and TRBJ2-6; TRBD1 agrees at 8 bases. Germline loops: CDR1 SNHLY, CDR2 FYNNEI. V gave up 4 bases and J gave up 2 bases; unmatched junction bases: 1. The length of the CDR3 is 15 residues. CDR3 in DNA: TGTGCCAGCAGTGCACAGGGGGCTGGGGCCAACGTCCTGACTTTC. Protein sequence: CASSAQGAGANVLTF.

The chain recombines TRBV7-3 with TRBJ2-1; the D gene is possibly TRBD2 (6 bases). V lost 8 bases and J 4 bases, leaving 9 bases between the germline ends. CDR1 is SGHTA and CDR2 is FQGTGA in the germline V gene. The CDR3 has 12 residues. CDR3 sequence (DNA): TGTGCCAGCGGGAGGTCGTACAATGAGCAGTTCTTC. Amino acid sequence: CASGRSYNEQFF.

The chain uses TRBV25-1 and TRBJ1-4; D unclear. The V gene's germline CDR1 is MGHDK and CDR2 SYGVNS. Trimming removed 3 bases from V and 1 base from J, with 9 bases in between. This CDR3 comprises 15 residues. CDR3 bases: TGTGCCAGCAGTGATACCGGGGTAACTAATGAAAAACTGTTTTTT. Protein sequence: CASSDTGVTNEKLFF.

The rearrangement uses TRBV27 and TRBJ2-3; TRBD2 might be the D (5 bases). The germline CDR1 and CDR2 sequences are MNHEY and SMNVEV (reference sequence). The CDR3 consists of 16 residues. V was trimmed by 0 bases and J by 0 bases, leaving 10 bases between them. CDR3 amino acids: CASSLSAGYSTDTQYF. In DNA form, the CDR3 reads TGTGCCAGCAGTTTATCCGCGGGTTATAGCACAGATACGCAGTATTTT.

The chain has TRBV4-2 and TRBJ2-7; the match to TRBD2 covers 7 bases. The CDR3 runs 15 residues. The germline V gene has CDR1 LGHNA and CDR2 YNFKEQ. Losses at the gene ends were 4 bases for V and 3 bases for J; bases not matched to a gene: 9. The DNA for the CDR3 is TGTGCCAGCAGCCCTGCCCGCGGGAGCCTCTACGAGCAGTACTTC. It is translated as CASSPARGSLYEQYF.